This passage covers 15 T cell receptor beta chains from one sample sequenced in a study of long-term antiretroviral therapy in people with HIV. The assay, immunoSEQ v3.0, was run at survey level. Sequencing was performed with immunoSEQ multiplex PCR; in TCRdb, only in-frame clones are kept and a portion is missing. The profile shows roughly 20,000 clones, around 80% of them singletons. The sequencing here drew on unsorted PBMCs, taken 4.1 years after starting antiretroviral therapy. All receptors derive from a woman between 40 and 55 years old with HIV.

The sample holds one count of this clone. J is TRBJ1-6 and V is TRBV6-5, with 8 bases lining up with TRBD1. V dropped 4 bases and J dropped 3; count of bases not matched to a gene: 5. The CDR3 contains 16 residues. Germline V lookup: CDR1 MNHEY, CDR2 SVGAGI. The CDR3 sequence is CASSFTGQGYNSPLHF. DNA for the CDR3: TGTGCCAGCAGTTTTACCGGACAGGGCTATAATTCACCCCTCCACTTT.

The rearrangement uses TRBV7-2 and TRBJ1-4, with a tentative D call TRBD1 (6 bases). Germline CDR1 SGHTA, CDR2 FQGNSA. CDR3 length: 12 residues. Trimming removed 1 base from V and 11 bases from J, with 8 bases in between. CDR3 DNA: TGTGCCAGCAGCTTAGACAGGGTGAAACTGTTTTTT. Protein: CASSLDRVKLFF.

CDR3 DNA sequence: TGTGCCAGCAGTTACTCTTTGGACAGGCGGTATGAAAAACTGTTTTTT. Protein sequence: CASSYSLDRRYEKLFF. The rearrangement joins TRBV6-5 to TRBJ1-4; TRBD1 agrees at 7 bases. The V gene's germline CDR1 is MNHEY and CDR2 SVGAGI. V lost 0 bases, J lost 6 bases, and 7 bases stayed unmatched. The CDR3 runs to 16 residues.

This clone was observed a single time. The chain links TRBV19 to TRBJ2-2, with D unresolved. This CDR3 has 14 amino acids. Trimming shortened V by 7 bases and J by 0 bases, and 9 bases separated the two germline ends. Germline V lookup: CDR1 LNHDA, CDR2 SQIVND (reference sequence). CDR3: CASIEGPNTGELFF. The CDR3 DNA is TGTGCCAGTATCGAAGGACCGAACACCGGGGAGCTGTTTTTT. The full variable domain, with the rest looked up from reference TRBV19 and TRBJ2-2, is DGGITQSPKYLFRKEGQNVTLSCEQNLNHDAMYWYRQDPGQGLRLIYYSQIVNDFQKGDIAEGYSVSREKKESFPLTVTSAQKNPTAFYLCASIEGPNTGELFFGEGSRLTVL.

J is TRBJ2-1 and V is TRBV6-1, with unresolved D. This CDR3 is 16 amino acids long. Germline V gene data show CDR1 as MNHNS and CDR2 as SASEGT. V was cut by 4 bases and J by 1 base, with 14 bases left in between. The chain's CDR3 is CASSAQRRDSYNEQFF. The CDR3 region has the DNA TGTGCCAGCAGTGCGCAGCGCCGAGATTCCTACAATGAGCAGTTCTTC.

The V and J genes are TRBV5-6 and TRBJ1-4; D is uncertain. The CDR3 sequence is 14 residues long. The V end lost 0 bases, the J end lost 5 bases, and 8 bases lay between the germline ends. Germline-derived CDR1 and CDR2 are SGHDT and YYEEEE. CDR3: CASSLGWPNEKLFF. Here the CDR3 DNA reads TGTGCCAGCAGCTTGGGTTGGCCGAATGAAAAACTGTTTTTT.

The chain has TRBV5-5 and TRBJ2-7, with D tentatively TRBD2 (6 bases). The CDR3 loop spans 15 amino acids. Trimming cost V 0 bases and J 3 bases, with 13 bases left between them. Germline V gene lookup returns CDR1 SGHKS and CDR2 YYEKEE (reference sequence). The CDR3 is CASSLAGGTYYEQYF. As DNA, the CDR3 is TGTGCCAGCAGCTTGGCCGGGGGAACGTACTACGAGCAGTACTTC. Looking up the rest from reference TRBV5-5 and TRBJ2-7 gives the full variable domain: DAGVTQSPTHLIKTRGQQVTLRCSPISGHKSVSWYQQVLGQGPQFIFQYYEKEERGRGNFPDRFSARQFPNYSSELNVNALLLGDSALYLCASSLAGGTYYEQYFGPGTRLTVT.

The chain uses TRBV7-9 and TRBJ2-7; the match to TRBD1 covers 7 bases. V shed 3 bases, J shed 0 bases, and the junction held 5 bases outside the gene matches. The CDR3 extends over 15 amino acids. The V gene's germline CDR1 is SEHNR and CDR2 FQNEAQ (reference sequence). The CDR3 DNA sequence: TGTGCCAGCAGCTTCCCTGGACAGGACTCCTACGAGCAGTACTTC. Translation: CASSFPGQDSYEQYF.

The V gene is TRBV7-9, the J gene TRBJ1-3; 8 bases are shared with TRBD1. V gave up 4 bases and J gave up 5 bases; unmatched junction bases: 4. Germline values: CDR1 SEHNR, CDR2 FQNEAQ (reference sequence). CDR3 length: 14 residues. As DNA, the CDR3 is TGTGCCAGCAGCTCCGACAGGGGAAGAAACACCATATATTTT. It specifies CASSSDRGRNTIYF.

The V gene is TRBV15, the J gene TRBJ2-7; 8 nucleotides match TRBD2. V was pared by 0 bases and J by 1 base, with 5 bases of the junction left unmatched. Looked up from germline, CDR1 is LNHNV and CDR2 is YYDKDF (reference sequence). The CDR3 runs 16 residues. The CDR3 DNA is TGTGCCACCAGCAGAGATCGATTAGCGGGGTCCTACGAGCAGTACTTC. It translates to CATSRDRLAGSYEQYF. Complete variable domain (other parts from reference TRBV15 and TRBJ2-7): DAMVIQNPRYQVTQFGKPVTLSCSQTLNHNVMYWYQQKSSQAPKLLFHYYDKDFNNEADTPDNFQSRRPNTSFCFLDIRSPGLGDTAMYLCATSRDRLAGSYEQYFGPGTRLTVT.

DNA for the CDR3: TGTGCCAGCAGCTGGGCGGGATCCTACGAGCAGTACTTC. Amino acids: CASSWAGSYEQYF. The V and J genes are TRBV5-4 and TRBJ2-7, with D possibly TRBD2 on 6 matching bases. The CDR3 loop spans 13 amino acids. Germline assignment: CDR1 SGHNT and CDR2 YYREEE (reference sequence). The V gene lost 3 bases and the J gene lost 1 base, with 8 bases spanning the gap.

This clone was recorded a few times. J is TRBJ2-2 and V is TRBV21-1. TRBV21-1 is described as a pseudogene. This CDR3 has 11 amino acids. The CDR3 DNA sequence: TGTGCCAGCCACCTCTCGGAGGAGCTGTTTTTT. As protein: CASHLSEELFF.

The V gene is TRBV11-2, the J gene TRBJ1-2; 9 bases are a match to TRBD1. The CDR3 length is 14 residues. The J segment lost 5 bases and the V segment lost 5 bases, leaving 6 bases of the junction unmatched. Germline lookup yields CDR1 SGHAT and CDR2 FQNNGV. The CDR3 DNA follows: TGTGCCAGCAGCCGCCCCGGGACAGGGTATGGCTACACCTTC. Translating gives CASSRPGTGYGYTF.

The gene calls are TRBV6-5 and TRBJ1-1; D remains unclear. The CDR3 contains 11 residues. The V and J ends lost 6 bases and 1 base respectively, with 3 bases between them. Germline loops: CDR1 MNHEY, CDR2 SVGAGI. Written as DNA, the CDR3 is TGTGCCAGCAGCCGGAACACTGAAGCTTTCTTT. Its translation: CASSRNTEAFF.

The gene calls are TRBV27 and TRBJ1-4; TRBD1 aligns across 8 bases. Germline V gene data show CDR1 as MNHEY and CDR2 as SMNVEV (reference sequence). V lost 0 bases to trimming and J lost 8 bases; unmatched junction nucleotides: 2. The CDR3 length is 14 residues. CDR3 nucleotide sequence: TGTGCCAGCAGTTTATCCCGGGACAGGGAAAAACTGTTTTTT. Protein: CASSLSRDREKLFF.